This T cell receptor beta chain was sequenced during a study of blood T cell repertoires in COVID-19. Study at large: There were acute and convalescent COVID-19 samples, and they came from the United States, Italy and Spain. Sources were T cells, B-cell-depleted T cells, or PBMCs; the material itself was cDNA or gDNA.

Per the study methods: Reference gene primer amplification in the assay estimated nucleated cell counts. Sequencing used immunoSEQ multiplex PCR; TCRdb keeps in-frame clones, though not all of them. The V and J calls and clone size come from that table; D and trimming were worked out from the DNA. The data hold about 170,000 clones, with about 85% observed a single time. The sequencing sample was made of peripheral blood. This clonotype was sampled from a woman older than 75 in a cohort sampled during active or convalescent COVID-19.

CDR3 region: CASSRTIRQGPLNYGYTF. The CDR3 region has the DNA TGTGCCAGCAGCCGAACTATCCGACAGGGCCCATTAAACTATGGCTACACCTTC. V is TRBV7-9 and J is TRBJ1-2, with 7 nucleotides matching TRBD1. V dropped 5 bases and J dropped 2; count of bases not matched to a gene: 17. Germline V lookup: CDR1 SEHNR, CDR2 FQNEAQ (reference sequence). CDR3 length: 18 residues.